The present T cell receptor beta chain was sequenced within a study of blood T cell repertoires in COVID-19. Study-level background: Italy, Spain and the United States were the sources of the convalescent and acute COVID-19 samples. Sample material is recorded as cDNA or gDNA derived from T cells, B-cell-depleted T cells, or PBMCs.

Per the original data handling: Amplifying reference gene primers gave estimates of nucleated cell counts. The table came from immunoSEQ multiplex PCR; TCRdb's copy has only in-frame clones and leaves some out. The V and J calls and clone size come from that table; D and trimming were worked out from the DNA. The table shows about 210,000 clones, with around 80% occurring only once. Looked up from germline, CDR1 is LGHNA and CDR2 is YSLEER. V gave up 4 bases and J gave up 5 bases, with 11 bases separating them. CDR3 length: 13 amino acids. This clonotype originated in a man between 35 and 55 years old who had recovered from COVID-19. This rearrangement joins TRBV4-3 to TRBJ1-2; perhaps TRBD1 as D (5 bases). The specimen sequenced was peripheral blood. The CDR3 bases are TGCGCCAGCAGCCCAAGCCGGGGGTATGGCTACACCTTC. The encoded protein is CASSPSRGYGYTF.